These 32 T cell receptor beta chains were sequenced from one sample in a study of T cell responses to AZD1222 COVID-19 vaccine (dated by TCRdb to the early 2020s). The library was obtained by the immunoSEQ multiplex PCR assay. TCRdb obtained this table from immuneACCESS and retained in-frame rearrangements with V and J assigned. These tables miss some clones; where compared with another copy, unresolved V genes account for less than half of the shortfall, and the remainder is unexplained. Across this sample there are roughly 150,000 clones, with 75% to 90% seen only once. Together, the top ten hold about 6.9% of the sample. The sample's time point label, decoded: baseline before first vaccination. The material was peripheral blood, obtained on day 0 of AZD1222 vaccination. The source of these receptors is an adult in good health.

CDR3 sequence reads: CASSLGGGIEAFF. The DNA of the CDR3 is TGTGCCAGCAGCTTAGGCGGGGGTATTGAAGCTTTCTTT. The chain has TRBV7-9 and TRBJ1-1, with a tentative D call TRBD1 (5 bases). V shed 1 base and J shed 7 bases, with 10 bases lying between them. Germline values: CDR1 SEHNR, CDR2 FQNEAQ (reference sequence). The CDR3 covers 13 residues.

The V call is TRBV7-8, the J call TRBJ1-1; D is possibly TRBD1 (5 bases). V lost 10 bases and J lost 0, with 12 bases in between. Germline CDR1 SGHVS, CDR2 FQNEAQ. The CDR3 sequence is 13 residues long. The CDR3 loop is CATRGDMNTEAFF. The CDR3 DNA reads TGTGCCACCCGGGGCGACATGAACACTGAAGCTTTCTTT.

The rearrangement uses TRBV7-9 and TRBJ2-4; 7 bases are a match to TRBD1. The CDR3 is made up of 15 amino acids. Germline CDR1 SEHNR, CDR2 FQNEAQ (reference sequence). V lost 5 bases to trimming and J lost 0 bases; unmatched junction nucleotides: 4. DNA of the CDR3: TGTGCCAGCAGCCCGGACAGGTTAGCCAAAAACATTCAGTACTTC. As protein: CASSPDRLAKNIQYF. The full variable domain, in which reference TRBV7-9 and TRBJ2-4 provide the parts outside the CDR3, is DTGVSQNPRHKITKRGQNVTFRCDPISEHNRLYWYRQTLGQGPEFLTYFQNEAQLEKSRLLSDRFSAERPKGSFSTLEIQRTEQGDSAMYLCASSPDRLAKNIQYFGAGTRLSVL.

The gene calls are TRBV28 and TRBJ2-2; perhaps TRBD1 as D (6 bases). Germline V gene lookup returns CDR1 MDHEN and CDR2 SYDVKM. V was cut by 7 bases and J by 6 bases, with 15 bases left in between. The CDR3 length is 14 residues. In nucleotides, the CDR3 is TGTGCCAGCACCTTAGTGAAGGGGGCCGGGGAGCTGTTTTTT. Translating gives CASTLVKGAGELFF.

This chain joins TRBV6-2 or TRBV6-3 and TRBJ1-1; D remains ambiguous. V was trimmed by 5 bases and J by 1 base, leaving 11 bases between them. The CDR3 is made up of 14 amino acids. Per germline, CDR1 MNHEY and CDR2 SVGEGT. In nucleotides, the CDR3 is TGTGCCAGCAGTGCCGCGCTATCGAACACTGAAGCTTTCTTT. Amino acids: CASSAALSNTEAFF.

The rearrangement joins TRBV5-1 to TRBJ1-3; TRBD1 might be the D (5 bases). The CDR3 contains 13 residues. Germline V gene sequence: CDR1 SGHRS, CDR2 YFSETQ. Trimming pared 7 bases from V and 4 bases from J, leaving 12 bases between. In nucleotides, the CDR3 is TGCGCCAGCCGCGACAGCCTCGGAAACACCATATATTTT. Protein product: CASRDSLGNTIYF.

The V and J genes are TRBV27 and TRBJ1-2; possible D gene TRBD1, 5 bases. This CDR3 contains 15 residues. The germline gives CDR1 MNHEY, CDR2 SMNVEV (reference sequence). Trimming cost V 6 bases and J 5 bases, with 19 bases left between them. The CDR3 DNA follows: TGTGCCAGCAGACCCCGGGGGGAGGGTTGGTATGGCTACACCTTC. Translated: CASRPRGEGWYGYTF.

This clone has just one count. CDR3 in amino acids: CASSDDRRANQPQHF. The DNA of the CDR3 is TGTGCCAGCAGTGACGACAGGCGGGCCAATCAGCCCCAGCATTTT. The V gene is TRBV2, the J gene TRBJ1-5; tentatively, D is TRBD1 (6 bases). Trimming stripped 3 bases from V and 3 bases from J, with 12 bases between. This CDR3 contains 15 residues. The germline V gene encodes CDR1 SNHLY and CDR2 FYNNEI. The whole variable domain, remainder taken from reference TRBV2 and TRBJ1-5, is EPEVTQTPSHQVTQMGQEVILRCVPISNHLYFYWYRQILGQKVEFLVSFYNNEISEKSEIFDDQFSVERPDGSNFTLKIRSTKLEDSAMYFCASSDDRRANQPQHFGDGTRLSIL.

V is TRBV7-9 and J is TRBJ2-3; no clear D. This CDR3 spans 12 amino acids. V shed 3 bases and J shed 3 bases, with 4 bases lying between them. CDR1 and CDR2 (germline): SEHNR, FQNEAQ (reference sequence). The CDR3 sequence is CASSLSTDTQYF. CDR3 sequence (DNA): TGTGCCAGCAGCTTGTCTACAGATACGCAGTATTTT.

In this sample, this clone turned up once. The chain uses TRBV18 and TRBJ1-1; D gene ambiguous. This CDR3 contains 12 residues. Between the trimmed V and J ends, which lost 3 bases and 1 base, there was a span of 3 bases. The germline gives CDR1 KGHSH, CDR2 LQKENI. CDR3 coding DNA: TGTGCCAGCTCACCCCCGAACACTGAAGCTTTCTTT. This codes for CASSPPNTEAFF.

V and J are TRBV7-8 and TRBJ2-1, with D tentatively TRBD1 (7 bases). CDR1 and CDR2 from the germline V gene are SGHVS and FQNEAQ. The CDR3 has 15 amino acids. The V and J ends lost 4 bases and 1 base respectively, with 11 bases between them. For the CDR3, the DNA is TGTGCCAGCAGCTCCTCAGGGGGGTCCTACAATGAGCAGTTCTTC. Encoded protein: CASSSSGGSYNEQFF.

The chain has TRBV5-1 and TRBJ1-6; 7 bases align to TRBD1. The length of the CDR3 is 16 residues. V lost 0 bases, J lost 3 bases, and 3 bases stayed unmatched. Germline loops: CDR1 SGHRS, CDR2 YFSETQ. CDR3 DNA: TGCGCCAGCAGCTTGGCCGGGGACAGCTATAATTCACCCCTCCACTTT. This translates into CASSLAGDSYNSPLHF.

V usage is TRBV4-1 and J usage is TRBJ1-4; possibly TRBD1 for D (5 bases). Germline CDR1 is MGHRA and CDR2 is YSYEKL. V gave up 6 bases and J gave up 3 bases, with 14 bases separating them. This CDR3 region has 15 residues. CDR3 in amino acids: CASSGVGVANEKLFF. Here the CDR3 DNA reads TGCGCCAGCAGTGGGGTGGGGGTGGCTAATGAAAAACTGTTTTTT.

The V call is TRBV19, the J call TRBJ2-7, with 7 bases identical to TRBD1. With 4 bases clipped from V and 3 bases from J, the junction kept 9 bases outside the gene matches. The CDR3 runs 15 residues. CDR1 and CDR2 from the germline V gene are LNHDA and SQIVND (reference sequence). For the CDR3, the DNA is TGTGCCAGTAGTAAAGGGGGACAGTCAATCTACGAGCAGTACGTC. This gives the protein CASSKGGQSIYEQYV.

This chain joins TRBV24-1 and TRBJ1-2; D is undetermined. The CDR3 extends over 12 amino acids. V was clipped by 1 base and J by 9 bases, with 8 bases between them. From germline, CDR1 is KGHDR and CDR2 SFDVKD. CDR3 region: CATSDFGNSYTF. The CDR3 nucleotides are TGTGCCACCAGTGATTTCGGTAACAGCTACACCTTC.

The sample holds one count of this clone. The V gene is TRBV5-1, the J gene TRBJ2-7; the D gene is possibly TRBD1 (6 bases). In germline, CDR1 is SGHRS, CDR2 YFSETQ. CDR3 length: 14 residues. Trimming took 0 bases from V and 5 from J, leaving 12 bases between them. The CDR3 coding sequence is TGCGCCAGCAGCTTGGACAGGGTTGGGGACGAGCAGTACTTC. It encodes CASSLDRVGDEQYF.

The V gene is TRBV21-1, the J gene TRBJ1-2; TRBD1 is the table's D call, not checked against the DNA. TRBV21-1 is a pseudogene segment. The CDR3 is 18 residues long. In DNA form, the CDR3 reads TGTGCCAGCAGCAAAGCATCGGGACAGGGGCTGCTTACCTGTGGCTACACCTTC. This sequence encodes CASSKASGQGLLTCGYTF.

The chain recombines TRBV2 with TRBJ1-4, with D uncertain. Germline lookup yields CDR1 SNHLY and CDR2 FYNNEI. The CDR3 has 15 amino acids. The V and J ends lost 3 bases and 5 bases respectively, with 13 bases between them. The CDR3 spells CASSDASRYNEKLFF. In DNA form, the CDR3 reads TGTGCCAGCAGTGATGCCAGCAGGTACAATGAAAAACTGTTTTTT.

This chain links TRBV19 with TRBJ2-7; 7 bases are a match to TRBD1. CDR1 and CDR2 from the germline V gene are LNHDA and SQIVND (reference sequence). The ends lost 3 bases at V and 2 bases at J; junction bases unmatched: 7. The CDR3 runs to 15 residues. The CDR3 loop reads CASSISPGQTYEQYF. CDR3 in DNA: TGTGCCAGTAGTATTAGTCCGGGACAGACCTACGAGCAGTACTTC.

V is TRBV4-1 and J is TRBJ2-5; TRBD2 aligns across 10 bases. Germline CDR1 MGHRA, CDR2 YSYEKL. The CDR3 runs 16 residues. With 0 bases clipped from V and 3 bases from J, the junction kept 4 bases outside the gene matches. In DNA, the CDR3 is TGCGCCAGCAGCCAAGACCCTAGCGGGGGTAAAGAGACCCAGTACTTC. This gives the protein CASSQDPSGGKETQYF.

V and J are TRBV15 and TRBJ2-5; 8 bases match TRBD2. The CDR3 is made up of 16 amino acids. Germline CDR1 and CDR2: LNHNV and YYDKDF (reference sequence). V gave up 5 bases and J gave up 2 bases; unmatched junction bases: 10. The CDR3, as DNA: TGTGCCACCAGCCCTGGGGTAGCGGGGCCTCAAGAGACCCAGTACTTC. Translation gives CATSPGVAGPQETQYF.

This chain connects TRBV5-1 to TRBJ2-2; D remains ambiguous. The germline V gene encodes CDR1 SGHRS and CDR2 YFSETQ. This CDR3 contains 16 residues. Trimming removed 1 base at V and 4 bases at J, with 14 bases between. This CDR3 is CASSLLPAPTTGELFF. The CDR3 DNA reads TGCGCCAGCAGCTTGCTACCTGCTCCTACCACCGGGGAGCTGTTTTTT. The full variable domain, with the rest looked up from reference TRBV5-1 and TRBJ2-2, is KAGVTQTPRYLIKTRGQQVTLSCSPISGHRSVSWYQQTPGQGLQFLFEYFSETQRNKGNFPGRFSGRQFSNSRSEMNVSTLELGDSALYLCASSLLPAPTTGELFFGEGSRLTVL.

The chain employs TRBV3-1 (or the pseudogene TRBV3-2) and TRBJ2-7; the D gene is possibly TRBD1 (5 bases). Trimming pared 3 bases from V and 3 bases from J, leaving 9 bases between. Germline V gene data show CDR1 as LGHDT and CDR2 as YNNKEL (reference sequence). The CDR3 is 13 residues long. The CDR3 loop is CASSHSRGYEQYV. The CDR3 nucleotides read TGTGCCAGCAGCCATAGTAGGGGCTACGAGCAGTACGTC.

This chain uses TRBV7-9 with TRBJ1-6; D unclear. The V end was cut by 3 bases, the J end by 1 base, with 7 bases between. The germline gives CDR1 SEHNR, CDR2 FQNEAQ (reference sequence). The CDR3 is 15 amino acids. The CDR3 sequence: CASSLSSSYNSPLHF. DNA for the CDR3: TGTGCCAGCAGCTTGTCCAGTTCCTATAATTCACCCCTCCACTTT. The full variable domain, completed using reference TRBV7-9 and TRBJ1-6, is DTGVSQNPRHKITKRGQNVTFRCDPISEHNRLYWYRQTLGQGPEFLTYFQNEAQLEKSRLLSDRFSAERPKGSFSTLEIQRTEQGDSAMYLCASSLSSSYNSPLHFGNGTRLTVT.

The CDR3 here is CASSKNRDPNQPQHF. CDR3 sequence (DNA): TGTGCCAGCAGCAAAAACAGGGACCCAAATCAGCCCCAGCATTTT. The V gene is TRBV7-8, the J gene TRBJ1-5, with D possibly matching TRBD1 (6 bases). This CDR3 contains 15 residues. CDR1 SGHVS and CDR2 FQNEAQ come from the germline V gene. The V gene lost 5 bases and the J gene lost 4 bases, with 15 bases spanning the gap.

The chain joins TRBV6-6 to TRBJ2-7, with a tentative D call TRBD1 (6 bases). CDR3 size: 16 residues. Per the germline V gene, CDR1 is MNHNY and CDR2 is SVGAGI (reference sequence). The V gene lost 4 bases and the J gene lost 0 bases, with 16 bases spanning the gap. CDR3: CASSSIRDKDSYEQYF. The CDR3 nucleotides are TGTGCCAGCAGTTCAATCCGGGACAAAGACTCCTACGAGCAGTACTTC.

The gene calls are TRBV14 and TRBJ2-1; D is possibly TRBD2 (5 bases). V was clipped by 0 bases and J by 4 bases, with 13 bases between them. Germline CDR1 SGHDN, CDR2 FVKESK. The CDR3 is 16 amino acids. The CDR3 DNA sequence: TGTGCCAGCAGCCAAGATCGGGTTAGGAGGTACAATGAGCAGTTCTTC. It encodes CASSQDRVRRYNEQFF. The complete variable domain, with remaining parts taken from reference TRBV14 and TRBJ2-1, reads EAGVTQFPSHSVIEKGQTVTLRCDPISGHDNLYWYRRVMGKEIKFLLHFVKESKQDESGMPNNRFLAERTGGTYSTLKVQPAELEDSGVYFCASSQDRVRRYNEQFFGPGTRLTVL.

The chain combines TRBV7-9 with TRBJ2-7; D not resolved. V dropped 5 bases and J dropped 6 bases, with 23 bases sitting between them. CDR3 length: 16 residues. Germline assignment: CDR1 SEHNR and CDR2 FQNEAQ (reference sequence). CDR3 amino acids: CASSPPLWVVRSEQYV. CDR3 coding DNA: TGTGCCAGCAGCCCCCCCCTCTGGGTAGTTCGGTCCGAGCAGTACGTC.

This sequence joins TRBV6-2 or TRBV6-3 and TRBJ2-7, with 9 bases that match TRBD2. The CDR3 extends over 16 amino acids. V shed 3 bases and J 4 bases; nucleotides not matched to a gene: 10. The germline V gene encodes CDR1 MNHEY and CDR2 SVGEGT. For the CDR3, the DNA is TGTGCCAGCAGTTATCGCCCTAGCGGGGAAAGGTACGAGCAGTACTTC. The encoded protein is CASSYRPSGERYEQYF.

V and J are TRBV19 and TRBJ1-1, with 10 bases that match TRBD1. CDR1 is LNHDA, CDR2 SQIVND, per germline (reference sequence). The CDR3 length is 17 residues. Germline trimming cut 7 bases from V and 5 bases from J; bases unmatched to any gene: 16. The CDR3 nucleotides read TGTGCCAGTAACACCCGGGACAGGGGTTTTTCCGGGACTGAAGCTTTCTTT. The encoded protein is CASNTRDRGFSGTEAFF.

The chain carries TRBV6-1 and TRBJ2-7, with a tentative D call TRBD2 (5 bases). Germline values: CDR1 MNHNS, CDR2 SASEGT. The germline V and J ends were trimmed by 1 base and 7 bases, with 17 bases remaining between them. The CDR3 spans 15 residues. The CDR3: CASSEEFGGALEQYF. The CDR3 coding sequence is TGTGCCAGCAGTGAAGAGTTCGGAGGTGCCTTGGAGCAGTACTTC.

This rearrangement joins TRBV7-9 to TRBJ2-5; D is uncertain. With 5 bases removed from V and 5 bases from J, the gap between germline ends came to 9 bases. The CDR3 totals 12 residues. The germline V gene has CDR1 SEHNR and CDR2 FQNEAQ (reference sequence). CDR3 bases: TGTGCCAGCAGCCCCACCTGGGAGACCCAGTACTTC. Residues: CASSPTWETQYF.